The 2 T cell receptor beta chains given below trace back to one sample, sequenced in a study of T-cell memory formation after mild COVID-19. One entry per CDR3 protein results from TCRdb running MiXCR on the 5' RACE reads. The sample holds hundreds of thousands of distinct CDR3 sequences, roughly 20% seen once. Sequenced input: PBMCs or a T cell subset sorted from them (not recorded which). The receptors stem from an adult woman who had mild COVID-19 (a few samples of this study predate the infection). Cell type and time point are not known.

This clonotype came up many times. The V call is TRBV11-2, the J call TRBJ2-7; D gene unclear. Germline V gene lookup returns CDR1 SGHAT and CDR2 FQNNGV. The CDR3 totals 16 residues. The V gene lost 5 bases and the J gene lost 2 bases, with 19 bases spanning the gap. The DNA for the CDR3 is TGTGCCAGCAGCCCCACGGTGGCGGAAAGCGCCTACGAGCAGTACTTC. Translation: CASSPTVAESAYEQYF.

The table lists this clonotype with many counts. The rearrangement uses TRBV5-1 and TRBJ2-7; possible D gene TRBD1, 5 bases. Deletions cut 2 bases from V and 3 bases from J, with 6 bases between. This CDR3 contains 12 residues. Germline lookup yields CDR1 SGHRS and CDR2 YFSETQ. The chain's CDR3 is CASSFQGYEQYF. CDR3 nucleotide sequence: TGCGCCAGCAGCTTCCAGGGCTACGAGCAGTACTTC. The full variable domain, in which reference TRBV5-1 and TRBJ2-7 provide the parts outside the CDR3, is KAGVTQTPRYLIKTRGQQVTLSCSPISGHRSVSWYQQTPGQGLQFLFEYFSETQRNKGNFPGRFSGRQFSNSRSEMNVSTLELGDSALYLCASSFQGYEQYFGPGTRLTVT.